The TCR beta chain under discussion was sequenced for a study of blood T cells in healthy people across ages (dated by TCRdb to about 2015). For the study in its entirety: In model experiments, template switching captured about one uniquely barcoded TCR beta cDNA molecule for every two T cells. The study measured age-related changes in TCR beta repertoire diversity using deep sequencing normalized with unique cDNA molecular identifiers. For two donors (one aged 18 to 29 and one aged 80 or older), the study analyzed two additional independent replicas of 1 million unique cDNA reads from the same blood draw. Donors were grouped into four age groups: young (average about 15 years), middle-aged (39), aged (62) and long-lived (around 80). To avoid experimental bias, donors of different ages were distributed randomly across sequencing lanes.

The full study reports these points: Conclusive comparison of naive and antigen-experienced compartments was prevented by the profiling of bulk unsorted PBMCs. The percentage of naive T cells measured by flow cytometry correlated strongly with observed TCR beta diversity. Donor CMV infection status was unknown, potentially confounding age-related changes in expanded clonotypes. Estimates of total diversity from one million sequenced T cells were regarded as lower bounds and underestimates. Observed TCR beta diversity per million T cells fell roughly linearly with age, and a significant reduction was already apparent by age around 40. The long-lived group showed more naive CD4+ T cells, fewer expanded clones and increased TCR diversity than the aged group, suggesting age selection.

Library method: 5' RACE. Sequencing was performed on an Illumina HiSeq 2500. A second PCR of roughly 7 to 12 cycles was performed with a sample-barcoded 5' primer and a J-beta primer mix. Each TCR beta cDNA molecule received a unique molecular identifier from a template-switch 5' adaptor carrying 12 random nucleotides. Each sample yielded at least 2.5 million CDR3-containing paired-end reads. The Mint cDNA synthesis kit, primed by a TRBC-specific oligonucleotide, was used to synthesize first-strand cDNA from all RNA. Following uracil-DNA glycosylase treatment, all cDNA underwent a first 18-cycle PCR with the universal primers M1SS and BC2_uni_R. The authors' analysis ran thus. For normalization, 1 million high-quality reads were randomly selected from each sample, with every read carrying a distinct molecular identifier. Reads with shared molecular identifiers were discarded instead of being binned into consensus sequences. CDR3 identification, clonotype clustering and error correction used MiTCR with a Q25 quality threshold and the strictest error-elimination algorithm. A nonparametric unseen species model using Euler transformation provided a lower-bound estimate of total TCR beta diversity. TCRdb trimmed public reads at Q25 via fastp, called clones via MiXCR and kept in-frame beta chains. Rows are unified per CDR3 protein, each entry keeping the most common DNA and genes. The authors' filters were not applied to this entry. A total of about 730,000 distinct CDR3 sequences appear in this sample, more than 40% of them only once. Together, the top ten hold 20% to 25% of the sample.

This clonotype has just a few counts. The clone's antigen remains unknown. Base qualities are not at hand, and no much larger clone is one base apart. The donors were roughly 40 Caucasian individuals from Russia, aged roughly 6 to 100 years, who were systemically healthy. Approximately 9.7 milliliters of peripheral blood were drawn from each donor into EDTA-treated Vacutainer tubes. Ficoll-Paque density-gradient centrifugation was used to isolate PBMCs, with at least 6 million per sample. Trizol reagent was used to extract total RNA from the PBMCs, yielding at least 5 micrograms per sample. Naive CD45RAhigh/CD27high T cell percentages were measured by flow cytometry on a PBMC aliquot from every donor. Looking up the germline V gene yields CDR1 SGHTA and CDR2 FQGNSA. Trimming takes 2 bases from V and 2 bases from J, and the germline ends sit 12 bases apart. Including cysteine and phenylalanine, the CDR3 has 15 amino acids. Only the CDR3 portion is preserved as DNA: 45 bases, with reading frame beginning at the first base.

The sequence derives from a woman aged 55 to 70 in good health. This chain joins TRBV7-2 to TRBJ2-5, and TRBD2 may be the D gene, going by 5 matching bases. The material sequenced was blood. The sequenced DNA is TGTGCCAGCAGCTTATTCGGGGATCCACAAGAGACCCAGTACTTC. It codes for CASSLFGDPQETQYF.